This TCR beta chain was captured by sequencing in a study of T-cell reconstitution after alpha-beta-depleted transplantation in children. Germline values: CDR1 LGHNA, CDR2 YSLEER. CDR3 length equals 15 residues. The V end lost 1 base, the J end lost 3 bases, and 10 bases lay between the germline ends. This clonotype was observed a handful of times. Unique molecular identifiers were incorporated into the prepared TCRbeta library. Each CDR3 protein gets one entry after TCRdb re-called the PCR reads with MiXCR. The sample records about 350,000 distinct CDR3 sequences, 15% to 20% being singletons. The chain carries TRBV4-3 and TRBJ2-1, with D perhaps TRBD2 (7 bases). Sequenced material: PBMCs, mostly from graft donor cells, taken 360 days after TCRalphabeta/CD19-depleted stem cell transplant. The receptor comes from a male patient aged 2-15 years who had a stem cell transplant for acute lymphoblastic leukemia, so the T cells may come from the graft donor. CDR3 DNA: TGCGCCAGCAGCCAAGGGGGGGGCTTCTACAATGAGCAGTTCTTC. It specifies CASSQGGGFYNEQFF.